This T cell receptor (beta chain) was observed in a study of blood T cell repertoires in COVID-19. The wider study: The samples span acute and convalescent COVID-19 from the United States, Italy and Spain. In each case, the material was cDNA or gDNA derived from T cells, B-cell-depleted T cells, or PBMCs.

V trimming: 6 bases; J trimming: 0 bases; junction bases outside the gene matches: 6. The CDR3 sequence is 15 residues long. Looked up from germline, CDR1 is LGHDT and CDR2 is YNNKEL (reference sequence). Authors' methods: Reference gene primer amplification gave estimated nucleated cell counts. TCRdb's table, derived via immunoSEQ multiplex PCR, lists solely in-frame clones and lacks some. V and J calls plus clone size are reproduced from that table; the DNA served to infer D and trimming. This sample has 85,000 to 110,000 clones, with around nine tenths found just once. V is TRBV3-1 (or the pseudogene TRBV3-2) and J is TRBJ2-3; 7 bases map to TRBD2. The sequenced material came from peripheral blood. The sequence derives from a woman over 75 in a cohort sampled during active COVID-19. CDR3 nucleotide sequence: TGTGCCAGCAGTTGGCTAGCGGCTAGCACAGATACGCAGTATTTT. This sequence encodes CASSWLAASTDTQYF.